This T cell receptor (beta chain) is drawn from a study of PD-L1 blockade in urothelial cancer. As for the study in general: Males with bladder-origin urothelial cancer made up about 90% of the roughly 30 patients. Patients' prior chemotherapy regimens numbered 0 to 3. General study results and limits: Better survival was predicted by below-median pretreatment blood TCR clonality.

Time point meaning: pretreatment peripheral blood. This CDR3 comprises 14 residues. Germline CDR1 is LNHDA and CDR2 is SQIVND (reference sequence). V lost 3 bases to trimming and J lost 3 bases, with 8 bases between them. Profiling relied on immunoSEQ multiplex PCR, and the TCRdb table lists in-frame clones only, not all of them. The table shows more than 90,000 clones, with about nine tenths occurring only once. For this clone: Antigen unknown. Other DNA sequences in this sample translate to the same CDR3.

The material was PBMCs, obtained around atezolizumab (anti-PD-L1) treatment. The clonotype comes from a man aged 55 to 70 with urothelial cancer. This chain uses TRBV19 with TRBJ1-4, with D maybe TRBD1 (5 bases). The CDR3 coding sequence is TGTGCCAGTAGTATGAGCAGGGCTAATGAAAAACTGTTTTTT. It encodes CASSMSRANEKLFF.